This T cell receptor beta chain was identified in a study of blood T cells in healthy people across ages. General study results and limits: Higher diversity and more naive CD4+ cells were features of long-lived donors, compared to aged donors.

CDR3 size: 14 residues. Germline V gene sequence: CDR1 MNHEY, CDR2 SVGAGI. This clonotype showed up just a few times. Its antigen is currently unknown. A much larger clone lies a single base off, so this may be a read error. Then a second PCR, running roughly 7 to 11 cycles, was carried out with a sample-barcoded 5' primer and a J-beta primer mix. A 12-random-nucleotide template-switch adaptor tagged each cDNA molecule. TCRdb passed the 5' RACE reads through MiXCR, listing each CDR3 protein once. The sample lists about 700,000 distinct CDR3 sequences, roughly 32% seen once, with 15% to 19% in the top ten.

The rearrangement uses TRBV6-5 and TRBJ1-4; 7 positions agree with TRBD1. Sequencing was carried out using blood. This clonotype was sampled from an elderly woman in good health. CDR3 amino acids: CASSRRDSGEKRFF. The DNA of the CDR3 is TGTGCCAGCAGTCGCCGGGACAGCGGAGAAAAACGGTTTTTT.